Included here is one T cell receptor beta chain sequence, with context. In the original analysis: Amplifying reference gene primers gave estimates of nucleated cell counts. Sequenced by immunoSEQ multiplex PCR; TCRdb stores in-frame clones only, minus some. V and J calls plus clone size are reproduced from that table; the DNA served to infer D and trimming. This table holds about 670,000 clones, more than 80% found once. CDR3 length equals 15 residues. The data are from a study of blood T cell repertoires in COVID-19. Study overall: Italy, Spain and the United States were the sources of the convalescent and acute COVID-19 samples. T cells, B-cell-depleted T cells, or PBMCs provided the cDNA or gDNA that served as material.

The chain uses TRBV21-1 and TRBJ2-7; the listed D gene, TRBD1, was not tested against the DNA. TRBV21-1 corresponds to a pseudogene. The TCR was taken from a young woman with acute or convalescent COVID-19. The sequenced material came from peripheral blood. The CDR3: CASRKTGGVTYEQYF. As DNA, the CDR3 is TGTGCCAGCAGAAAGACAGGGGGTGTCACCTACGAGCAGTACTTC.